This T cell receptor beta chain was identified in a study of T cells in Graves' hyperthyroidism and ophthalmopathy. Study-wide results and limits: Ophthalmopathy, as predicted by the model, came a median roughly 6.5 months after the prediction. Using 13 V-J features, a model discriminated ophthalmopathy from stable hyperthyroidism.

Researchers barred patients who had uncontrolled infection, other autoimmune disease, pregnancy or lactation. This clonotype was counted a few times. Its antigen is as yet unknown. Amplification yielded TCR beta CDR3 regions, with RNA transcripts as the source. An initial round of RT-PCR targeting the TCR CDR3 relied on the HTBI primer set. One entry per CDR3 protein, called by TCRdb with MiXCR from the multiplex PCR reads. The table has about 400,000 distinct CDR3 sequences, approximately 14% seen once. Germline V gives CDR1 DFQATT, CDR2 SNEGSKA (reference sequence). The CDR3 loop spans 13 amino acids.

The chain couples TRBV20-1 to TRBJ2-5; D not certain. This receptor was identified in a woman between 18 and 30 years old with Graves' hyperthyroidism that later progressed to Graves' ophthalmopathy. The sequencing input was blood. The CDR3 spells CSPLVGWLETQYF. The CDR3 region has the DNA TGCAGCCCGCTAGTGGGGTGGTTGGAGACCCAGTACTTC.